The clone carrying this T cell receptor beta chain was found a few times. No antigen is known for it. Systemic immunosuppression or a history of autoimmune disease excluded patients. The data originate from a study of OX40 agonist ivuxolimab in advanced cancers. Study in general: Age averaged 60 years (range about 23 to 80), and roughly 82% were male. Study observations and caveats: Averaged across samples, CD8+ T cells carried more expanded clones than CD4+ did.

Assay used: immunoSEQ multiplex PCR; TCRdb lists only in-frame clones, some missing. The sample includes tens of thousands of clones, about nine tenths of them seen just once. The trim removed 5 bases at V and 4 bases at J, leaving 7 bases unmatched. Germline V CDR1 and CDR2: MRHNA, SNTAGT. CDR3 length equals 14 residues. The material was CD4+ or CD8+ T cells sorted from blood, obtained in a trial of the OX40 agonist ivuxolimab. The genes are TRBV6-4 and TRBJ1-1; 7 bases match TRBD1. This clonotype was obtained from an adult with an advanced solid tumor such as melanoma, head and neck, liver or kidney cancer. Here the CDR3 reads CASSNRGEGTEAFF. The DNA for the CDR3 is TGTGCCAGCAGTAACAGGGGTGAAGGCACTGAAGCTTTCTTT.